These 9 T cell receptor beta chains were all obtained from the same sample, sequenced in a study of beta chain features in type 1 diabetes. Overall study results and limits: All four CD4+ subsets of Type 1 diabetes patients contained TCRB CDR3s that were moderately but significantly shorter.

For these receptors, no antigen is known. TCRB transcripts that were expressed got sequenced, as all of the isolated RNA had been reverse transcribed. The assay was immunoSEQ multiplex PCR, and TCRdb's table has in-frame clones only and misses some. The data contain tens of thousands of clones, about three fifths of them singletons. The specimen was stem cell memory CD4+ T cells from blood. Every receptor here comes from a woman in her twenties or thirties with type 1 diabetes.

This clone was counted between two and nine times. This CDR3 is CASSLEGLAGYNEQFF. The CDR3 nucleotides are TGTGCCAGCAGCTTGGAGGGACTAGCGGGGTACAATGAGCAGTTCTTC. The genes are TRBV5-4 and TRBJ2-1; 13 nucleotides align to TRBD2. The germline CDR1 and CDR2 sequences are SGHNT and YYREEE (reference sequence). There are 16 residues in the CDR3. V shed 0 bases, J shed 4 bases, and the junction held 1 base outside the gene matches.

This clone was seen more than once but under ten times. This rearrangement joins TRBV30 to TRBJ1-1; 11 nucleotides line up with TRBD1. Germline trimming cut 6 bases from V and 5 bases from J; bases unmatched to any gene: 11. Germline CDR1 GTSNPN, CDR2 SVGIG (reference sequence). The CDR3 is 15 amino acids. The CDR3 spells CACPGTGGRWTEAFF. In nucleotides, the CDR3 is TGTGCCTGCCCCGGGACAGGGGGTAGATGGACTGAAGCTTTCTTT.

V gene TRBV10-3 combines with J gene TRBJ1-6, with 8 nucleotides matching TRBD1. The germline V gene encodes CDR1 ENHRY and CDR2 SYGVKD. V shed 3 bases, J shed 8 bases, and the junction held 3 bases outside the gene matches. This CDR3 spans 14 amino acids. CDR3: CAISETGGDSPLHF. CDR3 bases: TGTGCCATCAGTGAAACAGGGGGGGATTCACCCCTCCACTTT.

The CDR3 protein is CASSQDSNNYGYTF. In DNA form, the CDR3 reads TGTGCCAGCAGCCAGGACAGTAATAACTATGGCTACACCTTC. The chain uses TRBV7-2 and TRBJ1-2, with D perhaps matching TRBD1 (6 bases). The CDR3 runs to 14 residues. Germline assignment: CDR1 SGHTA and CDR2 FQGNSA. Trimming cost V 5 bases and J 1 base, with 11 bases left between them. The full variable domain, with the rest looked up from reference TRBV7-2 and TRBJ1-2, is GAGVSQSPSNKVTEKGKDVELRCDPISGHTALYWYRQSLGQGLEFLIYFQGNSAPDKSGLPSDRFSAERTGGSVSTLTIQRTQQEDSAVYLCASSQDSNNYGYTFGSGTRLTVV.

In nucleotides, the CDR3 is TGTGCCACCAGCAGAGAGTGGCAGGGGGCCAGGGCCGCCGGGGAGCTGTTTTTT. As protein: CATSREWQGARAAGELFF. The chain recombines TRBV15 with TRBJ2-2; TRBD1 matches 8 bases. The CDR3 sequence is 18 residues long. With V trimmed by 0 bases and J by 6 bases, 12 bases remained unmatched. Germline CDR1 is LNHNV and CDR2 is YYDKDF (reference sequence).

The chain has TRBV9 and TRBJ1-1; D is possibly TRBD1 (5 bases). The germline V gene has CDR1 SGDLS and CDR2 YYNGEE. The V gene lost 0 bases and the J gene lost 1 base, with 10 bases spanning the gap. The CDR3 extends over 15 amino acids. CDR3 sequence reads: CASSVGGGENTEAFF. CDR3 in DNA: TGTGCCAGCAGCGTAGGGGGGGGAGAGAACACTGAAGCTTTCTTT.

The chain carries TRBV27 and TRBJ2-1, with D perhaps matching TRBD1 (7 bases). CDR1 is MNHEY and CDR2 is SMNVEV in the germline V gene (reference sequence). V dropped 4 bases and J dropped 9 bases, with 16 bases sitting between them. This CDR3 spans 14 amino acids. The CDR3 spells CASSSPSGGSEQFF. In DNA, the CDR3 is TGTGCCAGCAGTTCGCCGTCAGGGGGGAGTGAGCAGTTCTTC.

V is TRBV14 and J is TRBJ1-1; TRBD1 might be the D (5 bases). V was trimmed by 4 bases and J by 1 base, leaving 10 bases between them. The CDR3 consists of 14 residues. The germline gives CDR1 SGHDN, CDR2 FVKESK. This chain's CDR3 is CASSPRTSNTEAFF. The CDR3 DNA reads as TGTGCCAGCAGCCCTCGGACATCGAACACTGAAGCTTTCTTT.

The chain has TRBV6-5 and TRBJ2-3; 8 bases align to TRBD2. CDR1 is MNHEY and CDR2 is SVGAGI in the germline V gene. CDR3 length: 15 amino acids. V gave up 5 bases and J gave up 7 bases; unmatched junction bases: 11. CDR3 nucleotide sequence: TGTGCCAGCAGTATTACGGGGGGGAGATTAAATACGCAGTATTTT. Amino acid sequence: CASSITGGRLNTQYF.